This T cell receptor (beta chain) was identified in a study of T-cell reconstitution after alpha-beta-depleted transplantation in children. The study, taken as a whole, reports: Some patients owed their high day-60 TCRbeta diversity to surviving recipient T cells and thymic progenitors. Several hundred graft clones that had expanded were reportedly the source of alpha-beta T cells about two months after transplant.

Molecular barcoding with unique molecular identifiers was used for the TCRbeta library. TCRdb itself ran the PCR reads through MiXCR, one entry per CDR3 protein. This table has fewer than 700,000 distinct CDR3 sequences, more than 20% appearing once. This clonotype was recorded at least ten times. Antigen specificity is unknown. Germline V gene lookup returns CDR1 SQVTM and CDR2 ANQGSEA. Trimming cost V 6 bases and J 4 bases; bases outside gene matches: 3. CDR3 size: 12 residues. This TCR was sampled from a boy younger than two who had a stem cell transplant for acute myeloid leukemia, so the T cells may come from the graft donor. The sequenced sample was PBMCs, mostly from graft donor cells, obtained 360 days after TCRalphabeta/CD19-depleted stem cell transplant. J is TRBJ2-1 and V is TRBV29-1; 7 nucleotides line up with TRBD1. CDR3 bases: TGCAGCGTCGACAGGGTATACAATGAGCAGTTCTTC. It specifies CSVDRVYNEQFF.